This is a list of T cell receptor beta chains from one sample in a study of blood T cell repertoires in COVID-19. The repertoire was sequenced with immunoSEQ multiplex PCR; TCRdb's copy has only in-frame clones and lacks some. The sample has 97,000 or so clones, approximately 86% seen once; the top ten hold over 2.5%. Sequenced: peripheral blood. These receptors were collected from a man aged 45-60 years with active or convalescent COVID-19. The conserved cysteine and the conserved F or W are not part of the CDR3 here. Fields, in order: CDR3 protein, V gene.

CDR3: ASSLSWRLAYGYT; V: TRBV27
CDR3: ASSYSSYNSPLH; V: TRBV2
CDR3: ASVWSRLLVSNQPQH; V: TRBV2
CDR3: AGDNGNGYT; V: TRBV7-9
CDR3: ASSLVPGGIRTVNQPQH; V: TRBV7-8
CDR3: ASSLGGTFPRDEQY; V: TRBV5-4
CDR3: ASSPGLHGSGNTIY; V: TRBV5-1
CDR3: ASSLLAGGSEDTQY; V: TRBV14
CDR3: ASSQGLAGGGTGELF; V: TRBV4-1
CDR3: ATSDPTWVGGQETQY; V: TRBV24-1
CDR3: ASSKLQGGNEKLF; V: TRBV5-5
CDR3: ASSVGQQETQY; V: TRBV9
CDR3: ASSSYQANTEAF; V: TRBV27
CDR3: ASSLIVSNTGELF; V: TRBV11-2
CDR3: ASSLGLQGQETQY; V: TRBV7-9
CDR3: ASTTAGTDYNEQF; V: TRBV28
CDR3: ASRGLTNTGELF; V: TRBV7-8
CDR3: AAQRKLTDTQY; V: TRBV12-3/TRBV12-4
CDR3: ASSGPGLPTDTQY; V: TRBV3-1/TRBV3-2
CDR3: ASSAGGEETQY; V: TRBV4-1
CDR3: ASSGGGASGNTIY; V: TRBV6-5
CDR3: ASRATSGREY; V: TRBV2
CDR3: ASGLVQGAGYGYT; V: TRBV12-5
CDR3: ASSLELGGAGYT; V: TRBV11-2
CDR3: ASSFRGNTEAF; V: TRBV27
CDR3: ASSPPMKVVEAF; V: TRBV28
CDR3: AWSVGQRTGELF; V: TRBV30